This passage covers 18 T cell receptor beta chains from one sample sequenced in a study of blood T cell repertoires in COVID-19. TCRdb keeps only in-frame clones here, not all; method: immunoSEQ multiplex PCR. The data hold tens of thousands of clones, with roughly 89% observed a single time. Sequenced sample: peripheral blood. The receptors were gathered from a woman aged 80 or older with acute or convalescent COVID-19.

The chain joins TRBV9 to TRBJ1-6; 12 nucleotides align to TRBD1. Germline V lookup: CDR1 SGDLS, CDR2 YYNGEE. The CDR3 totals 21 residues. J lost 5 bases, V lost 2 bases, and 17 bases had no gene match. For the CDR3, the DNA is TGTGCCAGCAGCGTGGAGGGACAGGGGGCTTCAGAGGGATCGCATAATTCACCCCTCCACTTT. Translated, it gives CASSVEGQGASEGSHNSPLHF. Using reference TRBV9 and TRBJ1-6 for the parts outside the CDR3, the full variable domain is DSGVTQTPKHLITATGQRVTLRCSPRSGDLSVYWYQQSLDQGLQFLIQYYNGEERAKGNILERFSAQQFPDLHSELNLSSLELGDSALYFCASSVEGQGASEGSHNSPLHFGNGTRLTVT.

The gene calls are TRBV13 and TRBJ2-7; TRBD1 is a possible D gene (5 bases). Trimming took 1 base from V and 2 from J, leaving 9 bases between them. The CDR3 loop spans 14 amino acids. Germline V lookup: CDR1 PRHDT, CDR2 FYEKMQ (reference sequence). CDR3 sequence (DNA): TGTGCCAGCAGCTTAGACGACAGAGCCTACGAGCAGTACTTC. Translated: CASSLDDRAYEQYF.

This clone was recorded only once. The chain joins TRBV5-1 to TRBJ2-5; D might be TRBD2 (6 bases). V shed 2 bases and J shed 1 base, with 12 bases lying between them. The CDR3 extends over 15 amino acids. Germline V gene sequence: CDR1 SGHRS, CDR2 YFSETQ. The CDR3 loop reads CASSFFGGSQETQYF. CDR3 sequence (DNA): TGCGCCAGCAGCTTCTTTGGGGGGAGCCAAGAGACCCAGTACTTC.

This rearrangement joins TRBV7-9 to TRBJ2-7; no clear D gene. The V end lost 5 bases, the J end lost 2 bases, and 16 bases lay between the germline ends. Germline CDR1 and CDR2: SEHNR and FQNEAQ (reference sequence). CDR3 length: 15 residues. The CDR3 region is CASSPLGPIPYEQYF. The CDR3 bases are TGTGCCAGCAGCCCCCTTGGGCCGATCCCCTACGAGCAGTACTTC.

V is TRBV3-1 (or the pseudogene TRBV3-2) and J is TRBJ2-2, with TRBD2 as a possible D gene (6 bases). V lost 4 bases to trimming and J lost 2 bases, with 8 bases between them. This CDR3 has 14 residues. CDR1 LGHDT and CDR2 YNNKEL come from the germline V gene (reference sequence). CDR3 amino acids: CASSPGSNTGELFF. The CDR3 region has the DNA TGTGCCAGCAGCCCCGGGAGTAACACCGGGGAGCTGTTTTTT.

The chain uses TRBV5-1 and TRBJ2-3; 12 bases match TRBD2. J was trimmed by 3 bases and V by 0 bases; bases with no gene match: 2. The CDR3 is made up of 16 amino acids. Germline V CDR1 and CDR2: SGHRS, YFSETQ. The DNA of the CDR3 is TGCGCCAGCAGCTTGGGACTAGCGGGAGAGACAGATACGCAGTATTTT. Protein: CASSLGLAGETDTQYF.

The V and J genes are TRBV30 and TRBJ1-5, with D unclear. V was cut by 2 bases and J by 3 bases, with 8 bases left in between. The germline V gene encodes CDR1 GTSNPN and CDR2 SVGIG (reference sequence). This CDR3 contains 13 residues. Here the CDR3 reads CAWSRQVNQPQHF. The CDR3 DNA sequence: TGTGCCTGGAGTAGGCAGGTCAATCAGCCCCAGCATTTT.

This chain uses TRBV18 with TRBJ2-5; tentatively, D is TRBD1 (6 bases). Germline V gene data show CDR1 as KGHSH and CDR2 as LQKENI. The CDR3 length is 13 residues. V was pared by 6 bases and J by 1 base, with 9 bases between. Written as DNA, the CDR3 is TGTGCCAGCTCCCCCAGGGGCCAAGAGACCCAGTACTTC. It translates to CASSPRGQETQYF.

CDR3 sequence reads: CASSIQVVQPQHF. The CDR3 DNA follows: TGTGCCAGTAGTATACAGGTAGTTCAGCCCCAGCATTTT. The chain is built from TRBV19 and TRBJ1-5; D uncertain. Germline V CDR1 and CDR2: LNHDA, SQIVND (reference sequence). The CDR3 is 13 amino acids. V dropped 2 bases and J dropped 6 bases, with 8 bases sitting between them.

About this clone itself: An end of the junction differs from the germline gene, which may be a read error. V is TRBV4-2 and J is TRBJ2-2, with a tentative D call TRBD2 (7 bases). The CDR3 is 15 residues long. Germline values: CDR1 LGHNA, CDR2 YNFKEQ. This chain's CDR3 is CASSLTLGGAGEMFF. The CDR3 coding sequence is TGTGCCAGCAGCCTTACCTTGGGAGGGGCAGGGGAGATGTTTTTT.

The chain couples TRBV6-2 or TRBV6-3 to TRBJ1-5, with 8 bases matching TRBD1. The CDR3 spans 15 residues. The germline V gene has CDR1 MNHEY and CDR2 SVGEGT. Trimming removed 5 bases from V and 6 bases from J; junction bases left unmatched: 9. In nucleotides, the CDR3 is TGTGCCAGCAGTCATACCCCAGGGGGCACTCAGCCCCAGCATTTT. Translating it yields CASSHTPGGTQPQHF.

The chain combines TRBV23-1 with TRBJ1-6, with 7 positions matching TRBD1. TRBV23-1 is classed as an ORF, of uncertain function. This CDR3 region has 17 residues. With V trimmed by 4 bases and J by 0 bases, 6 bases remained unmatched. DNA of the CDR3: TGCGCCAGCAGTCTGGGGGGACAGAGCTCCTATAATTCACCCCTCCACTTT. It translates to CASSLGGQSSYNSPLHF.

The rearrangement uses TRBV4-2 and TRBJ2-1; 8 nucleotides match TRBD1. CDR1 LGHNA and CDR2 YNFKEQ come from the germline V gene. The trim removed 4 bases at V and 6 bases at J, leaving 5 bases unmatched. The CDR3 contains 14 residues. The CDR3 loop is CASSRGQGPNEQFF. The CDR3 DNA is TGTGCCAGCAGCCGCGGACAGGGTCCCAATGAGCAGTTCTTC.

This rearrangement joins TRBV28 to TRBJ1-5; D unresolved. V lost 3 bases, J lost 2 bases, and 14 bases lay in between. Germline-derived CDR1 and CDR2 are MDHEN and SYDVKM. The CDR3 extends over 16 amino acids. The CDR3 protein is CASSFSGPPGNQPQHF. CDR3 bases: TGTGCCAGCAGTTTCAGCGGACCCCCCGGCAATCAGCCCCAGCATTTT.

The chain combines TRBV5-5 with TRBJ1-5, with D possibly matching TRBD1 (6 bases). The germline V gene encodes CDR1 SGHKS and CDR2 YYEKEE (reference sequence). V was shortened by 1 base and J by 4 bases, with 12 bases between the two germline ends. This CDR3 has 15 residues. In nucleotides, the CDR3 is TGTGCCAGCAGCTTGTTAGGACAGAGGAATCAGCCCCAGCATTTT. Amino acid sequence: CASSLLGQRNQPQHF.

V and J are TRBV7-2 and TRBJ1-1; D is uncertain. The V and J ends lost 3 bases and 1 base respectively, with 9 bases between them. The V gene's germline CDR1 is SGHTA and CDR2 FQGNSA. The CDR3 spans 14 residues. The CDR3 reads CASSLVTGNTEAFF. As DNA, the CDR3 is TGTGCCAGCAGCTTGGTGACTGGGAACACTGAAGCTTTCTTT.

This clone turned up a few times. In DNA form, the CDR3 reads TGTGCCAGCAGCTTGGAGGACCCCTATCGAGGGGGCTACACCTTC. It codes for CASSLEDPYRGGYTF. The rearrangement joins TRBV5-5 to TRBJ1-2; D is ambiguous. V lost 0 bases and J 8 bases, leaving 17 bases between the germline ends. From germline, CDR1 is SGHKS and CDR2 YYEKEE (reference sequence). The CDR3 runs 15 residues.

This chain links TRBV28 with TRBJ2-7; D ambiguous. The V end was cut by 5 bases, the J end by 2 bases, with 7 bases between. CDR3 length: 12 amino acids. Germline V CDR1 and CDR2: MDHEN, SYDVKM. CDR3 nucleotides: TGTGCCAGCAGTACAGCCACCTACGAGCAGTACTTC. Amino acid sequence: CASSTATYEQYF.